This T cell receptor (beta chain) was obtained from a study of shared T cell receptors in the human thymus. Some clones are missing from TCRdb's copy, which holds only in-frame ones; the method was immunoSEQ multiplex PCR. The sample shows about 660,000 clones, roughly 90% of them seen only once. This CDR3 is built from 16 residues. Germline loops: CDR1 ENHRY, CDR2 SYGVKD. V was pared by 8 bases and J by 2 bases, with 10 bases of the junction left unmatched. These data were also reused for a study on human thymus T cells. That paper notes: Infants, healthy and Finnish, who were having corrective surgery for congenital heart defects served as donors. Thymic samples were excised during corrective heart operations. Thymic and blood repertoires appeared to carry a bias in their V and J gene usage. Related research described strongly overlapping thymic repertoires in unrelated people.

The sequence was obtained from a boy younger than two with a congenital heart defect. V is TRBV10-3 and J is TRBJ2-1, with 9 positions matching TRBD2. Sequencing was carried out using thymocytes. CDR3 protein: CAIGGLGGRAYNEQFF. In nucleotides, the CDR3 is TGTGCCATCGGTGGGTTGGGCGGGAGGGCCTACAATGAGCAGTTCTTC.